This entry lists 32 T cell receptor beta chains sequenced from one sample in a study of post-analysis software for immune sequencing data. Study outcomes and limitations: Five TRBV segments were significantly more frequent in patients than in controls. TRBV5-6, TRBV5-1 and TRBV20-1 were among these segments.

Antigens of these TCRs are unknown. Unique molecular identifiers were present in the TCR beta cDNA libraries. In TCRdb, the PCR reads were re-called with MiXCR into one record per CDR3 protein. The repertoire holds fewer than 700,000 distinct CDR3 sequences, with roughly 46% as singletons. Input material: blood. All receptors derive from a girl aged 10 to 17 with multiple sclerosis.

The chain has TRBV12-3 or TRBV12-4 and TRBJ2-1; a weak D match, TRBD2 (5 bases). Trimming took off 7 bases at V and 8 bases at J, with 15 bases between the two ends. This CDR3 comprises 13 residues. The CDR3 reads CASTPLEGYEQFF. The CDR3 nucleotides are TGTGCCAGCACTCCTCTCGAGGGTTATGAGCAGTTCTTC.

This clonotype was observed a handful of times. V is TRBV9 and J is TRBJ1-1, with D tentatively TRBD1 (5 bases). Germline CDR1 reads SGDLS; CDR2 reads YYNGEE. V lost 0 bases to trimming and J lost 5 bases, with 11 bases between them. The CDR3 runs 14 residues. The CDR3 sequence is CASSVVGDGTEAFF. The DNA for the CDR3 is TGTGCCAGCAGCGTAGTGGGGGATGGGACTGAAGCTTTCTTT.

In nucleotides, the CDR3 is TGTGCCAGCAGCCCACGAAGGGCAGGGGGGACCTACGAGCAGTACTTC. Its protein product is CASSPRRAGGTYEQYF. This rearrangement joins TRBV7-2 to TRBJ2-7; a possible D gene is TRBD1 (7 bases). Trimming pared 5 bases from V and 2 bases from J, leaving 19 bases between. There are 16 residues in the CDR3. The germline CDR1 and CDR2 sequences are SGHTA and FQGNSA.

In this sample, this clonotype turned up a few times. The gene calls are TRBV29-1 and TRBJ1-4; possibly TRBD1 for D (6 bases). Trimming stripped 7 bases from V and 5 bases from J, with 14 bases between. Germline V gene data show CDR1 as SQVTM and CDR2 as ANQGSEA. CDR3 length: 13 amino acids. The DNA for the CDR3 is TGCAGCGAGCCAGACAGGCGGAATGAAAAACTGTTTTTT. This translates into CSEPDRRNEKLFF.

Remarks on this clonotype: A much larger clone lies a single base off, so this may be a read error. The V gene is TRBV12-3 or TRBV12-4, the J gene TRBJ2-5, with D hard to call. The tail of the sequence fits TRBJ2-4 better, so the J call may be wrong. This CDR3 region has 15 residues. The DNA for the CDR3 is TGTGCCAGCAGTTTCTACAGATCAGCCAAATACATTCAGTACTTC. It specifies CASSFYRSAKYIQYF.

This clonotype was recorded a few times. The chain recombines TRBV12-3 or TRBV12-4 with TRBJ1-5; D unresolved. Trimming removed 7 bases at V and 5 bases at J, with 18 bases between. The CDR3 is 15 residues long. The CDR3 nucleotides read TGTGCCAGCACTTCCAGCCCCACCTCTCATCAGCCCCAGCATTTT. Protein product: CASTSSPTSHQPQHF.

V is TRBV5-6 and J is TRBJ1-5; TRBD1 might be the D (5 bases). Germline V lookup: CDR1 SGHDT, CDR2 YYEEEE. CDR3 size: 13 residues. V was shortened by 4 bases and J by 5 bases, with 10 bases between the two germline ends. CDR3: CASSRRDYQPQHF. CDR3 nucleotides: TGTGCCAGCAGCCGCCGGGACTATCAGCCCCAGCATTTT.

This sequence joins TRBV10-3 and TRBJ2-2, with 9 bases aligning to TRBD1. The CDR3 is made up of 17 amino acids. Looked up from germline, CDR1 is ENHRY and CDR2 is SYGVKD. V dropped 4 bases and J dropped 0; count of bases not matched to a gene: 6. The CDR3 loop is CAISGRTGAANTGELFF. The CDR3 DNA sequence: TGTGCCATCAGTGGAAGGACAGGGGCGGCGAACACCGGGGAGCTGTTTTTT.

V and J are TRBV29-1 and TRBJ2-7; D may be TRBD2 (5 bases). V lost 7 bases and J 2 bases, leaving 12 bases between the germline ends. This CDR3 comprises 12 residues. Germline lookup yields CDR1 SQVTM and CDR2 ANQGSEA. The CDR3 sequence: CSALRGTYEQYF. The CDR3 region has the DNA TGCAGCGCGTTACGGGGAACCTACGAGCAGTACTTC.

The V and J genes are TRBV12-3 or TRBV12-4 and TRBJ1-1; tentative D call: TRBD1 (5 bases). The CDR3 contains 14 residues. The V gene lost 4 bases and the J gene lost 5 bases, with 14 bases spanning the gap. CDR3 coding DNA: TGTGCCAGCAGTTCACCGGGACGGCGGACTGAAGCTTTCTTT. Protein sequence: CASSSPGRRTEAFF.

This rearrangement joins TRBV10-3 to TRBJ2-5; no definite D call. V shed 0 bases and J shed 5 bases, with 10 bases lying between them. The CDR3 runs 14 residues. Germline assignment: CDR1 ENHRY and CDR2 SYGVKD. The CDR3 is CAISESATRETQYF. CDR3 bases: TGTGCCATCAGTGAGTCAGCAACCCGGGAGACCCAGTACTTC.

The chain links TRBV5-1 to TRBJ2-5; 10 bases are a match to TRBD1. Germline CDR1 and CDR2: SGHRS and YFSETQ. The J segment lost 11 bases and the V segment lost 4 bases, leaving 11 bases of the junction unmatched. CDR3 length: 14 amino acids. CDR3 bases: TGCGCCAGCAGCCCCGGGACAGGGGAGGAGAAGCAGTACTTC. Its protein product is CASSPGTGEEKQYF.

This clonotype was counted between two and nine times. The chain joins TRBV12-3 or TRBV12-4 to TRBJ2-7; D might be TRBD1 or TRBD2, each matching 5 bases. TRBJ2-5 explains the end of the DNA better; the J call may be wrong. This CDR3 has 21 amino acids. CDR3 sequence: CASRIYLGVGRHRPQKETQYF. In DNA form, the CDR3 reads TGTGCCAGCAGGATTTACCTGGGGGTGGGGAGACACCGCCCCCAGAAGGAGACCCAGTACTTC.

This clonotype was picked up a small number of times. This could be a read error, since a much larger clone is one nucleotide away. The chain couples TRBV20-1 to TRBJ2-1; no clear D gene. With 0 bases removed from V and 10 bases from J, the gap between germline ends came to 10 bases. The length of the CDR3 is 12 residues. The germline gives CDR1 DFQATT, CDR2 SNEGSKA (reference sequence). DNA for the CDR3: TGCAGTGCTAGAGATCTCGGGTACGAGCAGTTCTTC. Residues: CSARDLGYEQFF.

V usage is TRBV12-3 or TRBV12-4 and J usage is TRBJ2-3, with D unresolved. This CDR3 is built from 13 residues. Between the trimmed V and J ends, which lost 0 bases and 7 bases, there was a span of 8 bases. The CDR3 nucleotides are TGTGCCAGCAGTTTAGCGGGCAGTTATACGCAGTATTTT. Protein sequence: CASSLAGSYTQYF.

The rearrangement uses TRBV2 and TRBJ2-2; maybe TRBD1 (6 bases). The CDR3 loop spans 12 amino acids. With 5 bases removed from V and 6 bases from J, the gap between germline ends came to 7 bases. The germline V gene has CDR1 SNHLY and CDR2 FYNNEI. The CDR3, as DNA: TGTGCCAGCAGTCAGGGGCCCGGGGAGCTGTTTTTT. Protein sequence: CASSQGPGELFF.

This sequence joins TRBV29-1 and TRBJ1-1; no reliable D call. In germline, CDR1 is SQVTM, CDR2 ANQGSEA. The CDR3 spans 13 residues. The V gene lost 2 bases and the J gene lost 5 bases, with 12 bases spanning the gap. The CDR3 protein is CSVERREGTEAFF. In DNA, the CDR3 is TGCAGCGTTGAACGACGGGAAGGGACTGAAGCTTTCTTT.

This clonotype has more than one count but fewer than ten. This rearrangement joins TRBV25-1 to TRBJ1-1; a possible D gene is TRBD1 (6 bases). The CDR3 contains 12 residues. Trimming removed 3 bases at V and 4 bases at J, with 6 bases between. Germline values: CDR1 MGHDK, CDR2 SYGVNS. The CDR3 DNA reads as TGTGCCAGCAGTGACAGGGGCACTGAAGCTTTCTTT. Residues: CASSDRGTEAFF. Full variable domain (remainder filled in from reference TRBV25-1 and TRBJ1-1): EADIYQTPRYLVIGTGKKITLECSQTMGHDKMYWYQQDPGMELHLIHYSYGVNSTEKGDLSSESTVSRIRTEHFPLTLESARPSHTSQYLCASSDRGTEAFFGQGTRLTVV.

This clonotype was seen ten or more times. The chain carries TRBV12-3 or TRBV12-4 and TRBJ1-5; D remains unclear. With 6 bases removed from V and 7 bases from J, the gap between germline ends came to 13 bases. This CDR3 is 13 amino acids long. This CDR3 reads CASSPGGNQPQHF. As DNA, the CDR3 is TGTGCCAGCAGCCCCGGCGGGAACCAGCCCCAGCATTTT.

The chain joins TRBV7-9 to TRBJ1-4; tentatively, D is TRBD1 (6 bases). Between the trimmed V and J ends, which lost 2 bases and 8 bases, there was a span of 18 bases. Germline CDR1 is SEHNR and CDR2 is FQNEAQ (reference sequence). The CDR3 spans 16 residues. The CDR3 DNA is TGTGCCAGCAGCTTACGACAGGACCGACTCGGGGAAAAACTGTTTTTT. It codes for CASSLRQDRLGEKLFF.

The chain is built from TRBV6-2 or TRBV6-3 and TRBJ2-7; 8 bases are shared with TRBD2. The CDR3 is made up of 15 amino acids. Trimming took 6 bases from V and 3 from J; bases not matched to a gene: 10. Germline V gene lookup returns CDR1 MNHEY and CDR2 SVGEGT. The CDR3 region is CASRNSLAVYYEQYF. CDR3 nucleotide sequence: TGTGCCAGCAGGAACTCACTAGCGGTTTACTACGAGCAGTACTTC.

The rearrangement uses TRBV2 and TRBJ2-7; D uncertain. Germline V gene lookup returns CDR1 SNHLY and CDR2 FYNNEI. The length of the CDR3 is 12 residues. The V gene lost 7 bases and the J gene lost 5 bases, with 12 bases spanning the gap. CDR3 protein: CASNSETHEQYF. The DNA of the CDR3 is TGTGCCAGCAACAGCGAGACCCACGAGCAGTACTTC.

The rearrangement uses TRBV12-3 or TRBV12-4 and TRBJ1-5, with a weak D call TRBD1 (6 bases). Deletions cut 0 bases from V and 4 bases from J, with 19 bases between. CDR3 length equals 18 residues. CDR3 amino acids: CASSLAPPSGGANQPQHF. DNA of the CDR3: TGTGCCAGCAGTTTAGCGCCCCCGTCGGGGGGGGCTAATCAGCCCCAGCATTTT.

The chain couples TRBV6-5 to TRBJ1-2; D is ambiguous. The CDR3 length is 14 residues. V gave up 10 bases and J gave up 2 bases, with 17 bases separating them. Germline loops: CDR1 MNHEY, CDR2 SVGAGI. The CDR3 sequence is CATKLDQDNYGYTF. The CDR3 DNA sequence: TGTGCCACCAAGCTGGATCAAGACAACTATGGCTACACCTTC.

This sequence joins TRBV12-3 or TRBV12-4 and TRBJ1-2, with D possibly TRBD1 on 5 matching bases. V was pared by 5 bases and J by 6 bases, with 19 bases between. The CDR3 length is 15 residues. The CDR3 loop is CASSLRGTGVDGYTF. CDR3 DNA: TGTGCCAGCAGTCTCCGCGGTACGGGGGTCGATGGCTACACCTTC.

The chain employs TRBV18 and TRBJ2-5, with a possible D match to TRBD1 (7 bases). The J call is uncertain, as TRBJ2-4 better fits the DNA end. The germline V gene encodes CDR1 KGHSH and CDR2 LQKENI. This CDR3 has 16 amino acids. The CDR3 nucleotides read TGTGCCAGCTCACCGGGGTACAGGGGACTGGGAAACATTCAGTACTTC. Its translation is CASSPGYRGLGNIQYF.

V usage is TRBV12-3 or TRBV12-4 and J usage is TRBJ1-1; D is ambiguous. V was trimmed by 4 bases and J by 2 bases, leaving 5 bases between them. The CDR3 is 12 residues long. The CDR3 loop reads CASSWTNTEAFF. The CDR3 region has the DNA TGTGCCAGCAGTTGGACTAACACTGAAGCTTTCTTT.

Only a few counts were recorded for this clonotype. This chain joins TRBV5-1 and TRBJ2-4; D ambiguous. Germline-derived CDR1 and CDR2 are SGHRS and YFSETQ. The CDR3 is 14 residues long. V lost 4 bases, J lost 2 bases, and 10 bases lay in between. The CDR3, as DNA: TGCGCCAGCAGCCTCGGGCCGTCCAAAAACATTCAGTACTTC. It codes for CASSLGPSKNIQYF.

This clonotype has a handful of counts. The V and J genes are TRBV6-1 and TRBJ1-2; TRBD1 is a possible D gene (5 bases). V shed 0 bases and J shed 5 bases, with 10 bases lying between them. The CDR3 extends over 14 amino acids. CDR1 and CDR2 (germline): MNHNS, SASEGT. Here the CDR3 DNA reads TGTGCCAGCAGTGAAGCGCCGGGACCGTATGGCTACACCTTC. Protein product: CASSEAPGPYGYTF.

Only a few counts were recorded for this clonotype. This sequence joins TRBV11-2 and TRBJ1-2; D may be TRBD1 (5 bases). Deletions cut 0 bases from V and 4 bases from J, with 12 bases between. Germline lookup yields CDR1 SGHAT and CDR2 FQNNGV. This CDR3 has 15 residues. The CDR3 sequence is CASSLEQGFAYGYTF. In DNA, the CDR3 is TGTGCCAGCAGCTTAGAGCAGGGTTTCGCCTATGGCTACACCTTC.

V gene TRBV7-6 combines with J gene TRBJ2-7, with 8 bases lining up with TRBD1. The V and J ends lost 1 base and 3 bases, in that order; junction bases with no gene match: 5. Germline V CDR1 and CDR2: SGHVS, FNYEAQ. This CDR3 is built from 15 residues. This chain's CDR3 is CASSLDRDRYYEQYF. The CDR3 DNA reads as TGTGCCAGCAGCTTAGATCGGGACAGGTACTACGAGCAGTACTTC.

V and J are TRBV6-2 or TRBV6-3 and TRBJ2-7; D not resolved. This CDR3 is 12 amino acids long. V was cut by 5 bases and J by 7 bases, with 12 bases left in between. Germline V lookup: CDR1 MNHEY, CDR2 SVGEGT. In DNA, the CDR3 is TGTGCCAGCAGTCCCTCCCGAACGGAGCAGTACTTC. Amino acids: CASSPSRTEQYF.